The clone carrying this T cell receptor (beta chain) was observed once. Germline V lookup: CDR1 LGHNT, CDR2 FRNRAP. This CDR3 contains 14 residues. V lost 0 bases and J lost 6, with 9 bases in between. Clinical history reported by participants formed the basis on which cohorts were assigned. The sample originates from a study of blood T cell repertoires in COVID-19. Sequencing used immunoSEQ multiplex PCR; TCRdb keeps in-frame clones, though not all of them. The profile covers around 300,000 clones, with under 90% appearing a single time and about 1.7% taken by the ten largest. The sequence was collected from a woman in her thirties or forties who had recovered from COVID-19. Sequenced material: PBMCs or T cells enriched from blood (not recorded which). The rearrangement links TRBV12-5 to TRBJ2-1, with a weak D call TRBD1 (5 bases). This chain's CDR3 is CASGLVRQGNEQFF. The CDR3 region has the DNA TGTGCTAGTGGTTTGGTACGGCAGGGCAATGAGCAGTTCTTC.